This T cell receptor beta chain was recorded in a study of T-cell memory formation after mild COVID-19. The wider study: In these data, TCR clusters were largely donor specific. General study points: The study detected some responding clones in pre-infection memory, suggesting cross-reactive memory joined. CD4/CD8 balance held among clones contracting day 15 to 85, and later expanders leaned CD4+.

CDR1 is MNHEY and CDR2 is SVGEGT in the germline V gene. The CDR3 runs 12 residues. Between the trimmed V and J ends, which lost 6 bases and 5 bases, there was a span of 8 bases. cDNA libraries for TCR alpha and TCR beta, carrying sample barcodes and UMIs, came from 5'RACE with constant-segment primers. TCRdb reprocessed the 5' RACE reads via MiXCR and lists one record per CDR3 protein. The data contain about 270,000 distinct CDR3 sequences, under 20% of them singletons. Notes on this clonotype: Its antigen is currently unknown.

The specimen sequenced was PBMCs or a T cell subset sorted from them (not recorded which). The receptor was isolated from a man aged 18 to 29 who had mild COVID-19 (a few samples of this study predate the infection). Cell type and time point are not known. The chain is built from TRBV6-2 or TRBV6-3 and TRBJ2-1, with D possibly being TRBD2 (5 bases). CDR3 DNA sequence: TGTGCCAGCAGCGTACTAGACAATGAGCAGTTCTTC. It encodes CASSVLDNEQFF.